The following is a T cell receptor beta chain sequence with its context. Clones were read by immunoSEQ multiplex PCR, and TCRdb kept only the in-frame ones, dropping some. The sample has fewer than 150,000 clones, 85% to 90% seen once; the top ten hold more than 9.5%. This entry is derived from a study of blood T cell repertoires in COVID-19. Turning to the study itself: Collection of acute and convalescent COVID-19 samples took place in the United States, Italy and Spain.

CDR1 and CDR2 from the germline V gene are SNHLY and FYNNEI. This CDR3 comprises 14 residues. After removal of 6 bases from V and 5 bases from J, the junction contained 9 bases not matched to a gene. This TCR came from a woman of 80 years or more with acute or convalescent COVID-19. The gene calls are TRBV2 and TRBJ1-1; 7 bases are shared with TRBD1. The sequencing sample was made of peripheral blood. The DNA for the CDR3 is TGTGCCAGCAGGCAACAGGGGACGGTTACTGAAGCTTTCTTT. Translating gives CASRQQGTVTEAFF.